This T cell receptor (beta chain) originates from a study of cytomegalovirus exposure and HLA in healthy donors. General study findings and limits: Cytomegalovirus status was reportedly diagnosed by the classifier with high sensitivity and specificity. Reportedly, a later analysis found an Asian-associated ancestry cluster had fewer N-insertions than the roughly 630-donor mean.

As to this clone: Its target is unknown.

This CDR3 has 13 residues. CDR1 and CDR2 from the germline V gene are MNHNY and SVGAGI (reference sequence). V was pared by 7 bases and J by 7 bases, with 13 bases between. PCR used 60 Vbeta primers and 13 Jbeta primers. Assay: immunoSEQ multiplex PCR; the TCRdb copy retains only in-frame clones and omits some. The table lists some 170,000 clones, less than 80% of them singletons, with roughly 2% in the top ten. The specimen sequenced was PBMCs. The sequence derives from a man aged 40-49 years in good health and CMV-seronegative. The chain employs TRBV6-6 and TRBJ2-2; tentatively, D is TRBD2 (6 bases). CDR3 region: CASTREYLGELFF. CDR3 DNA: TGTGCCAGCACACGGGAGTATCTCGGGGAGCTGTTTTTT.